The 13 T cell receptor beta chains below were found in one sample sequenced in a study of T-cell reconstitution after alpha-beta-depleted transplantation in children (dated by TCRdb to the mid-2010s). Libraries were constructed by PCR. The sample was run on an Illumina HiSeq 2500. TCR library preparation used molecular barcoding, with unique molecular identifiers applied to normalize quantification of the TCRbeta repertoire. TCRdb trimmed the raw reads at Q25, called clones with MiXCR and kept productive beta chains. Rows matching on CDR3 protein sequence are summarized as one entry with the most common DNA and genes. The sample table lists some 300,000 distinct CDR3 sequences, 10% of them with a count of one. 7.5% of the sample is taken by the ten largest. This sample's treatment or condition label indicates: allogeneic hematopoietic cell transplantation with graft depleted of TCRalphabeta T cells and CD19 B cells.

Specimen: PBMCs, collected before TCRalphabeta/CD19-depleted stem cell transplant. The receptors derive from a boy in the first two years of life with acute myeloid leukemia, due to receive a stem cell transplant.

The table lists this clonotype with a few counts. The chain links TRBV18 to TRBJ2-5; 7 bases map to TRBD2. The trim removed 3 bases at V and 3 bases at J, leaving 10 bases unmatched. Germline V lookup: CDR1 KGHSH, CDR2 LQKENI. This CDR3 is 16 amino acids long. The CDR3 DNA sequence: TGTGCCAGCTCACCCGCCGGACTAGGGTTAGAAGAGACCCAGTACTTC. Protein sequence: CASSPAGLGLEETQYF.

In its sample, this clonotype was seen a few times. V gene TRBV4-2 combines with J gene TRBJ2-5; D might be TRBD1 (6 bases). The germline gives CDR1 LGHNA, CDR2 YNFKEQ. V was pared by 0 bases and J by 4 bases, with 18 bases between. This CDR3 has 17 residues. CDR3 DNA: TGTGCCAGCAGCCAAGATTGGGGGCAGTTGGGTGGAGAGACCCAGTACTTC. Amino acid sequence: CASSQDWGQLGGETQYF.

This clonotype has only a few counts. V usage is TRBV15 and J usage is TRBJ1-4, with 7 bases lining up with TRBD1. The junction had 13 bases not matched to a gene; V was cut back by 3 bases and J by 9 bases. There are 16 residues in the CDR3. The germline V gene encodes CDR1 LNHNV and CDR2 YYDKDF (reference sequence). CDR3 sequence reads: CATSSFQGTAGKKLFF. The CDR3 DNA reads as TGTGCCACCAGCAGCTTTCAAGGGACAGCTGGGAAAAAACTGTTTTTT. Full variable domain (remainder filled in from reference TRBV15 and TRBJ1-4): DAMVIQNPRYQVTQFGKPVTLSCSQTLNHNVMYWYQQKSSQAPKLLFHYYDKDFNNEADTPDNFQSRRPNTSFCFLDIRSPGLGDTAMYLCATSSFQGTAGKKLFFGSGTQLSVL.

This clonotype was seen ten or more times. The V call is TRBV20-1, the J call TRBJ1-2; D unclear. Germline V gene data show CDR1 as DFQATT and CDR2 as SNEGSKA (reference sequence). V shed 5 bases and J shed 4 bases, with 5 bases lying between them. CDR3 size: 10 residues. CDR3 coding DNA: TGCAGTGCTGGTATCTATGGCTACACCTTC. Its translation: CSAGIYGYTF.

This clonotype was detected many times. This rearrangement joins TRBV7-3 to TRBJ2-5; possibly TRBD1 for D (5 bases). Between the trimmed V and J ends, which lost 3 bases and 0 bases, there was a span of 11 bases. Germline V lookup: CDR1 SGHTA, CDR2 FQGTGA. This CDR3 has 15 residues. In nucleotides, the CDR3 is TGTGCCAGCAGCTTTAGTGGGGCTTACCAAGAGACCCAGTACTTC. This codes for CASSFSGAYQETQYF.

This chain connects TRBV5-5 to TRBJ1-2, with TRBD1 matching over 7 bases. The CDR3 loop spans 14 amino acids. Germline values: CDR1 SGHKS, CDR2 YYEKEE (reference sequence). V trimming: 4 bases; J trimming: 2 bases; junction bases outside the gene matches: 5. The DNA for the CDR3 is TGTGCCAGCAGCCTCCTGACAGGGAACTATGGCTACACCTTC. Residues: CASSLLTGNYGYTF.

V is TRBV4-2 and J is TRBJ2-4, with a possible D match to TRBD1 (6 bases). V was pared by 3 bases and J by 1 base, with 13 bases between. The CDR3 spans 16 residues. CDR1 is LGHNA and CDR2 is YNFKEQ in the germline V gene. The CDR3 DNA reads TGTGCCAGCAGCCACAATTCCCAGGGGGCCAAAAACATTCAGTACTTC. Translated: CASSHNSQGAKNIQYF.

A word on this clonotype: This could be a read error, since a much larger clone is one nucleotide away. The rearrangement joins TRBV5-1 to TRBJ1-2; D is ambiguous. The CDR3 is 14 residues long. The germline V gene has CDR1 SGHRS and CDR2 YFSETQ. CDR3 residues: CAGRSEAATYGYTF. For the CDR3, the DNA is TGCGCCGGCAGATCTGAAGCGGCCACCTATGGCTACACCTTC.

This clonotype appeared many times. The rearrangement uses TRBV10-3 and TRBJ2-1; 15 nucleotides align to TRBD2. V shed 10 bases and J 7 bases; nucleotides not matched to a gene: 2. CDR3 length equals 13 residues. Germline V lookup: CDR1 ENHRY, CDR2 SYGVKD. This CDR3 reads CATGLAGGNEQFF. CDR3 nucleotide sequence: TGTGCCACAGGACTAGCGGGGGGGAATGAGCAGTTCTTC.

This clonotype showed up many times. The chain carries TRBV12-3 or TRBV12-4 and TRBJ1-3; perhaps TRBD1 as D (5 bases). V lost 6 bases and J lost 0, with 12 bases in between. This CDR3 is built from 15 residues. The CDR3 sequence is CASRPGPISGNTIYF. CDR3 DNA: TGTGCCAGCAGGCCGGGACCGATCTCTGGAAACACCATATATTTT.

The genes are TRBV19 and TRBJ1-4; the D is unclear. V was pared by 7 bases and J by 7 bases, with 19 bases between. The germline CDR1 and CDR2 sequences are LNHDA and SQIVND (reference sequence). The CDR3 is made up of 15 amino acids. Here the CDR3 reads CASNHISGRGEKLFF. CDR3 in DNA: TGTGCCAGTAACCATATATCCGGACGGGGTGAAAAACTGTTTTTT.

In this sample, this clonotype turned up many times. V gene TRBV7-9 combines with J gene TRBJ2-6, with D possibly matching TRBD1 (6 bases). V shed 2 bases and J shed 2 bases, with 7 bases lying between them. Germline V lookup: CDR1 SEHNR, CDR2 FQNEAQ (reference sequence). The CDR3 is 15 amino acids. The CDR3 loop reads CASSLQGTGANVLTF. CDR3 nucleotide sequence: TGTGCCAGCAGCTTACAGGGGACTGGGGCCAACGTCCTGACTTTC.

This clonotype was detected ten times or more. The CDR3 reads CASSLAATGMYNEQFF. The CDR3 region has the DNA TGTGCCAGCAGCTTAGCAGCGACAGGGATGTACAATGAGCAGTTCTTC. This chain connects TRBV7-2 to TRBJ2-1; TRBD1 matches at 7 bases. V was pared by 0 bases and J by 4 bases, with 6 bases of the junction left unmatched. This CDR3 comprises 16 residues. Germline V gene sequence: CDR1 SGHTA, CDR2 FQGNSA.